This record covers a single TCR beta chain. These data come from a study of blood T cells in healthy people across ages. Total RNA, at least 6 micrograms per sample, was extracted from PBMCs. Combining a sample-barcoded 5' primer with a J-beta primer mix, a second PCR ran for about 6 to 12 cycles. TCRdb used MiXCR to reprocess the 5' RACE reads, holding one entry per CDR3 protein. The repertoire holds about 640,000 distinct CDR3 sequences, with around three fifths as singletons. Trimming shortened V by 5 bases and J by 5 bases, and 18 bases separated the two germline ends. The CDR3 loop spans 15 amino acids. Germline loops: CDR1 LGHDT, CDR2 YNNKEL (reference sequence).

The sequenced sample was blood. This sequence originates from a man between 60 and 75 years old in good health. The rearrangement uses TRBV3-1 and TRBJ1-1; possible D gene TRBD1, 6 bases. The CDR3 loop reads CASSYQGSPGTEAFF. The CDR3 coding sequence is TGTGCCAGCAGCTACCAGGGGTCCCCCGGTACTGAAGCTTTCTTT.